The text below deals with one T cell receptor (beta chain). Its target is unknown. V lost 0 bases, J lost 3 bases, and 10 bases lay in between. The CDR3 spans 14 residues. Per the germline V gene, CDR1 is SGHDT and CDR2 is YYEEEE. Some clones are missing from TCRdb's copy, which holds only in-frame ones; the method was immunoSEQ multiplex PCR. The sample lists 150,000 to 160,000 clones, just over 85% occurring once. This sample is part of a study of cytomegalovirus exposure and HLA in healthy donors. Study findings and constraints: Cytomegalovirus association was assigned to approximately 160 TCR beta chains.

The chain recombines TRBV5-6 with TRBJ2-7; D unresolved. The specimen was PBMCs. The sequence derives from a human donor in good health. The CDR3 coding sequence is TGTGCCAGCAGCTTGGGGGTAGCAAGCTACGAGCAGTACTTC. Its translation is CASSLGVASYEQYF.